The T cell receptor beta chain described here comes from a study of cytotoxic CD8 clonotypes in ibrutinib-treated CLL. Study results and caveats: Sampling time points were not equivalent between sustained-remission and progressing patients. Age-matched healthy donor levels were exceeded by baseline clonality, which tracked circulating CD8+ T-cell counts. Public clonotypes, an uncommon group, contracted or remained stable on treatment.

The method was immunoSEQ multiplex PCR; TCRdb's version includes in-frame clones alone and lacks a portion of them. The repertoire includes more than 110,000 clones, approximately 80% of them detected once, and approximately 7.6% sits in the top ten. Of note for this clone: As yet, its antigen is unknown.

The clonotype comes from a human donor with chronic lymphocytic leukemia. Sequencing was performed on PBMCs, taken after 36 months of ibrutinib treatment.

CDR3 in amino acids: CASSGGPVRGLRMNTEAFF. CDR3 coding DNA: TGTGCCAGCAGTGGAGGGCCGGTCAGGGGGTTAAGAATGAACACTGAAGCTTTCTTT. The J gene is TRBJ1-1, the V gene TRBV6-1; 7 nucleotides agree with TRBD1. CDR1 and CDR2 from the germline V gene are MNHNS and SASEGT. This CDR3 comprises 19 residues. The V gene end was trimmed by 4 bases and the J gene end by 0 bases; junction bases not matched to a gene: 17.